A selection of T cell receptor beta chains follows, all from one sample in a study of T-cell memory formation after mild COVID-19. TCRdb re-analysed the 5' RACE reads in MiXCR, keeping a single row per CDR3 protein. The sample holds roughly 190,000 distinct CDR3 sequences, over 9.5% seen once. Material: PBMCs or a T cell subset sorted from them (not recorded which). The source of these receptors is a man between 18 and 35 years old who had mild COVID-19 (a few samples of this study predate the infection). Cell type and time point are not known. The CDR3 runs from the conserved cysteine through the conserved F or W. A D gene is named only where the DNA matches it firmly. Size is stated for part of the rows, as once, few or many counts, or as a class when the clone is expanded.

>-|-|TRBJ2-5|TRBV7-2
TGTGCCAGCAGCTTAGTGGCGGCGCCTGGGGCCCAGTACTTC
CASSLVAAPGAQYF
>few|-|TRBJ2-7|TRBV7-2
TGTGCCAGCAGCCCCAACCGTCAACGTTGGCAGTACTTC
CASSPNRQRWQYF
>many|-|TRBJ2-3|TRBV4-1
TGCGCCAGCAGCCAGGAACAGCAACCTAGCACAGATACGCAGTATTTT
CASSQEQQPSTDTQYF
>-|-|TRBJ1-5|TRBV12-3/TRBV12-4
TGTGCCAGCAGTATCCGAGGGGGTCAGCCCCAGCATTTT
CASSIRGGQPQHF
>-|-|TRBJ2-7|TRBV6-6
TGTGCCAGCAGTCCTGGAATAGTGGGCTCCTACGAGCAGTACTTC
CASSPGIVGSYEQYF
>many|-|TRBJ2-3|TRBV7-2
TGTGCCAGCAGCTTACGCCGGAGTCGCACAGATACGCAGTATTTT
CASSLRRSRTDTQYF
>-|-|TRBJ2-3|TRBV3-1
TGTGCCAGCAAGGACTCCCCGAGAGATACGCAGTATTTT
CASKDSPRDTQYF
>-|-|TRBJ1-2|TRBV7-9
TGTGCCAGCTTGGCGCTTAACTATGGCTACACCTTC
CASLALNYGYTF
>-|-|TRBJ2-3|TRBV12-3/TRBV12-4
TGTGCCAGCAGTGATAGATCAGATACGCAGTATTTT
CASSDRSDTQYF
>few|-|TRBJ2-7|TRBV18
TGTGCCAGCTCACCACCAATTAGGGGAATCGACGAGCAGTACTTC
CASSPPIRGIDEQYF
>-|-|TRBJ1-2|TRBV19
TGTGCCAGTAGTGACGTTTTAGCTAACTATGGCTACACCTTC
CASSDVLANYGYTF
>-|-|TRBJ2-1|TRBV6-5
TGTGCCAGCACGGGTGGGGGGGGCGCTTGGAATGAGCAGTTCTTC
CASTGGGGAWNEQFF
>-|-|TRBJ1-5|TRBV5-1
TGCGCCAGCAGCTTGGACTCCCCATACAATCAGCCCCAGCATTTT
CASSLDSPYNQPQHF
>-|-|TRBJ2-1|TRBV12-3/TRBV12-4
TGTGCCAGCAGGGGGGGTGAGCAGTTCTTC
CASRGGEQFF
>few|TRBD1|TRBJ2-5|TRBV9
TGTGCCAGCAGCGTACAGGGGGAGTGGAAAGAGACCCAGTACTTC
CASSVQGEWKETQYF
>few|TRBD2|TRBJ2-3|TRBV29-1
TGCAGCGTTGGGGCTAGCGGATCAGATACGCAGTATTTT
CSVGASGSDTQYF
>few|TRBD2|TRBJ2-3|TRBV11-2
TGTGCCAGCAGCTTAGGTTTACTAGCGGGTACAGATACGCAGTATTTT
CASSLGLLAGTDTQYF
>-|TRBD2|TRBJ2-3|TRBV24-1
TGTGCCACCAGTGTTGGGACTATCCTTAGCACAGATACGCAGTATTTT
CATSVGTILSTDTQYF
>-|TRBD1|TRBJ1-5|TRBV12-5
TGTGCTAGTGGTCCGCAGGGGGCTTATCAGCCCCAGCATTTT
CASGPQGAYQPQHF
>few|-|TRBJ1-2|TRBV3-1
TGTGCCAGCAGCCAAGATCCTAGAGGTTATGGCTACACCTTC
CASSQDPRGYGYTF
>-|-|TRBJ1-6|TRBV5-1
TGCGCCAGCAGCGGCACAGAGAATTCACCCCTCCACTTT
CASSGTENSPLHF
>few|-|TRBJ2-1|TRBV5-1
TGCGCCAGTACCCCCGGGGCGGGTGGGGACAATGAGCAGTTCTTC
CASTPGAGGDNEQFF
>many|-|TRBJ2-2|TRBV3-1
TGTGCCAGCAGCCAAGATACTCGGAGCACCGGGGAGCTGTTTTTT
CASSQDTRSTGELFF
>many|TRBD1|TRBJ1-2|TRBV10-3
TGTGCCATCAGTGCCGGGACAGACAATGGCTACACCTTC
CAISAGTDNGYTF
>few|-|TRBJ1-2|TRBV4-3
TGCGCCAGCAGCCAAGAGTTCCAGGCTAACTATGGCTACACCTTC
CASSQEFQANYGYTF
>many|-|TRBJ2-5|TRBV4-2
TGTGCCAGCAGCCAAGAAACAGGGCTAAGGGAGACCCAGTACTTC
CASSQETGLRETQYF
>once|TRBD1|TRBJ1-6|TRBV6-6
TGTGCCAGCAGTACCCCAACCCACCAGGGGGGAGGATCACCCCTCCACTTT
CASSTPTHQGGGSPLHF
>-|TRBD1|TRBJ2-1|TRBV12-5
TGTGCTAGTGGTTTGGTCCTAGGACAGGGGGGCAATGAGCAGTTCTTC
CASGLVLGQGGNEQFF
>few|-|TRBJ2-1|TRBV7-8
TGTGCCAGCAGCTTAGACCGACCGACTGAGCAGTTCTTC
CASSLDRPTEQFF
>few|-|TRBJ2-4|TRBV4-3
TGCGCCAGCAGCCAAGATCTGGGGTTAGCCAAAAACATTCAGTACTTC
CASSQDLGLAKNIQYF
>few|-|TRBJ2-3|TRBV5-8
TGTGCCAGCAGCTTGCAGGGAGGCACAGATACGCAGTATTTT
CASSLQGGTDTQYF
>-|-|TRBJ1-2|TRBV7-9
TGTGCCAGCATGAGAGACGGCTATGGCTACACCTTC
CASMRDGYGYTF
>many|TRBD1|TRBJ1-5|TRBV5-1
TGCGCCAGCAGAACCGACAGGGAGGCTCAGCCCCAGCATTTT
CASRTDREAQPQHF
>-|-|TRBJ2-1|TRBV14
TGTGCCAGCAGCACGCTTAGTAACTATGAGCAGTTCTTC
CASSTLSNYEQFF
>few|TRBD2|TRBJ2-5|TRBV24-1
TGTGCCACCAGTGACGGACTAGCGGGGAGGGAGACCCAGTACTTC
CATSDGLAGRETQYF
>few|TRBD1|TRBJ2-6|TRBV5-1
TGCGCCAGCGGGACAGGGAATGGGGCCAACGTCCTGACTTTC
CASGTGNGANVLTF
>few|TRBD1|TRBJ2-2|TRBV27
TGTGCCAGCAGTTTTTGGGACAGGGTTGCAACCGGGGAGCTGTTTTTT
CASSFWDRVATGELFF
>-|-|TRBJ2-2|TRBV7-2
TGTGCCAGCAGGCGGCCCACCGGGGAGCTGTTTTTT
CASRRPTGELFF
>-|-|TRBJ2-7|TRBV4-2
TGTGCCAGCAGCCCCAGTCGGGGAGAAGCGGCCACCTACGAGCAGTACTTC
CASSPSRGEAATYEQYF
>many|-|TRBJ2-1|TRBV29-1
TGCAGCGTACGGACAGGAGGGGATGAGCAGTTCTTC
CSVRTGGDEQFF
>-|TRBD1|TRBJ2-2|TRBV7-3
TGTGCCAGCAGCCCCGGACAGGGAAGAAGCGGGGAGCTGTTTTTT
CASSPGQGRSGELFF
>few|-|TRBJ1-2|TRBV7-9
TGTGCCAGCAGCTTATACGGCTATGGCTACACCTTC
CASSLYGYGYTF
>few|-|TRBJ2-5|TRBV5-6
TGTGCCAGCAGCTTGGCGGAGGCCCAGTACTTC
CASSLAEAQYF
>-|-|TRBJ1-1|TRBV5-1
TGCGCCAGCAGCTTGGATGGGGTTCTAGGGACTGAAGCTTTCTTT
CASSLDGVLGTEAFF
>-|-|TRBJ1-2|TRBV30
TGTGCCTGGACCCCTGGAGACGGCTACACCTTC
CAWTPGDGYTF
>-|-|TRBJ1-5|TRBV29-1
TGCAGCGTGGCAGGGGAGAGCAATCAGCCCCAGCATTTT
CSVAGESNQPQHF
>few|-|TRBJ2-1|TRBV6-6
TGTGCCAGCAGTTATCGTAATGAGCAGTTCTTC
CASSYRNEQFF
>once|-|TRBJ2-5|TRBV20-1
TGCAGTGCTAGAGATCGACTAAGAGGGGAGACCCAGTACTTC
CSARDRLRGETQYF
>-|-|TRBJ2-3|TRBV7-9
TGTGCCAGCACCTCCGAGACAGATACGCAGTATTTT
CASTSETDTQYF
>few|TRBD2|TRBJ2-5|TRBV7-6
TGTGCCAGCAGCTCGGGACTAGCGGCGGGGGCGACCCAGTACTTC
CASSSGLAAGATQYF
>-|TRBD1|TRBJ1-6|TRBV12-5
TGTGCTAGTGGCTCGGGACAGACAGGGTCACCCCTCCACTTT
CASGSGQTGSPLHF
>few|-|TRBJ2-7|TRBV12-5
TGTGCTAGTGCCTTCAGGGGGGAGTACGAGCAGTACTTC
CASAFRGEYEQYF
>-|-|TRBJ2-1|TRBV11-2
TGTGCCAGCGGTTCAGTCCCCAGGGGTAGAGGGGAGCAGTTCTTC
CASGSVPRGRGEQFF
>many|-|TRBJ2-5|TRBV7-6
TGTGCCAGCGGCTACAGGGTCGGGGAGACCCAGTACTTC
CASGYRVGETQYF
>few|-|TRBJ2-3|TRBV6-5
TGTGCCAGCAGTTACGGTTCCCCAGGGGATACGCAGTATTTT
CASSYGSPGDTQYF
>-|-|TRBJ2-5|TRBV4-3
TGCGCCAGCAGCCAAGATAGCCGAGAGACCCAGTACTTC
CASSQDSRETQYF
>-|-|TRBJ1-5|TRBV7-2
TGTGCCAGCAGCTCGCTCCCGGATCAGCCCCAGCATTTT
CASSSLPDQPQHF
>few|-|TRBJ2-4|TRBV2
TGTGCCAGCAGTACCACAGACTCGGGAAACATTCAGTATTTC
CASSTTDSGNIQYF
>few|-|TRBJ2-3|TRBV7-9
TGTGCCAGCAGCCGAGCACGGGACATTAGCACAGATACGCAGTATTTT
CASSRARDISTDTQYF